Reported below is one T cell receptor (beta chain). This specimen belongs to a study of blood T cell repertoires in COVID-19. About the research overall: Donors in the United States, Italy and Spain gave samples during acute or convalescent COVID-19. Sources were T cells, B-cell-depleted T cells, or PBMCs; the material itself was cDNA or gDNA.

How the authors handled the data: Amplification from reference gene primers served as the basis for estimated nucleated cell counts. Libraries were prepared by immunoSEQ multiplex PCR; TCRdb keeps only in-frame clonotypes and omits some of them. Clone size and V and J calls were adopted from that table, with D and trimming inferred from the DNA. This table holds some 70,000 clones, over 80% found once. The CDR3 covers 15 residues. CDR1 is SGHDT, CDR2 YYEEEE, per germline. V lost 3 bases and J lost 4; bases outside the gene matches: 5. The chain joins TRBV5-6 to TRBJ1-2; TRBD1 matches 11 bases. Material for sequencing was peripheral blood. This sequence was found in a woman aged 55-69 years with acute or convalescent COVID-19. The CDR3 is CASSSDRGPTYGYTF. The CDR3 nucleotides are TGTGCCAGCAGCTCGGACAGGGGGCCTACCTATGGCTACACCTTC.